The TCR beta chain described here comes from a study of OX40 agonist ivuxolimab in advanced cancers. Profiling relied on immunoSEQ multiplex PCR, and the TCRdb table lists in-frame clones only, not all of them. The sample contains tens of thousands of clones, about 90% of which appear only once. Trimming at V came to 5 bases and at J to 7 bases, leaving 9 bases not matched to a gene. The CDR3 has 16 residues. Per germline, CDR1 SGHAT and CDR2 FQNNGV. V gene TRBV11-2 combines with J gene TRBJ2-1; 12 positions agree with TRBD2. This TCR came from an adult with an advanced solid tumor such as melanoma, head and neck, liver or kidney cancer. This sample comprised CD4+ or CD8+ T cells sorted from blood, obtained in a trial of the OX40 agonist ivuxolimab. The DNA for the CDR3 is TGTGCCAGCAGCCCCCTAGCGGGAGGGAAAAGGAATGAGCAGTTCTTC. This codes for CASSPLAGGKRNEQFF.